This T cell receptor (beta chain) was recovered during a study of shared clonotypes between healthy human individuals. Using immunoSEQ multiplex PCR, the repertoire was profiled, and TCRdb retains in-frame clones only, with some absent. The table lists about 710,000 clones, roughly two thirds of them singletons. This clone was detected only once. Germline lookup yields CDR1 LNHDA and CDR2 SQIVND (reference sequence). V shed 4 bases and J 4 bases; nucleotides not matched to a gene: 9. There are 15 residues in the CDR3. The V gene is TRBV19, the J gene TRBJ2-5; 7 bases are shared with TRBD2. The receptor's source is a woman in her 30s in good health. Input material: memory CD4+ T cells sorted from blood. Subset specified: CD45RA-negative fraction. Written as DNA, the CDR3 is TGTGCCAGTAGTAGCGGGCGGGAGTACACAGAGACCCAGTACTTC. As protein: CASSSGREYTETQYF.